This T cell receptor delta chain was captured in a study of gamma-delta T cells after stem cell transplantation. This CDR3 is built from 15 residues. The germline CDR1 and CDR2 sequences are TVYSNPD and GDNSRS (reference sequence). TCRdb applied CATT to the RT-PCR reads for clone calling. The repertoire holds hundreds of delta-chain clones, with approximately 6.9% as singletons. This clone was detected only a few times. It is likely a read error: a sequence one base away is far more abundant. This clonotype originated in a human donor. It is not recorded whose cells these are; they may come from a transplant donor. The chain links TRDV3 to TRDJ1; tentatively, D is TRDD2 (5 bases). Sequenced input: gamma-delta T cells. Written as DNA, the CDR3 is TGTGCCTGTGCCCGTCCTAGGGACTTCACCGATAAACTCATCTTC. It codes for CACARPRDFTDKLIF.